This is a list of T cell receptor beta chains from one sample in a study of T cell repertoires in cytomegalovirus infection. Antigen specificity for these receptors is unknown. MiXCR, run by TCRdb on the reads, gives a single entry per CDR3 protein. The repertoire consists of a few hundred thousand distinct CDR3 sequences, with 40% occurring once and the leading ten covering 48%. Sequencing was performed on cultured PBMCs, taken from culture after CMV antigen stimulation. Every receptor here comes from a human donor in good health (CMV status not recorded). Some clones in this sample may be carry-over from other donors' samples. The CDR3 runs from the conserved cysteine through the conserved F or W. A D gene is named only where the DNA matches it firmly. Size is omitted from some rows. Given values are once, few, many or a class for expanded clones.

>.|TRBV20-1|14|TRBJ1-4|.
TGCAGTGCTAGGGCCCCAGTAGATAATGAAAAACTGTTTTTT
CSARAPVDNEKLFF
>.|TRBV7-2|14|TRBJ1-5|.
TGTGCCAGCAGCTTAGGCTACCTGGGACAGCCCCAGCATTTT
CASSLGYLGQPQHF
>TRBD2|TRBV7-9|18|TRBJ2-1|.
TGTGCCAGCAGCTTAACCCAGCCGGGACTAGCGGCGAACAATGAGCAGTTCTTC
CASSLTQPGLAANNEQFF
>.|TRBV10-2|15|TRBJ2-2|.
TGCGCCAGCGCAAAGGGGACACCTAACACCGGGGAGCTGTTTTTT
CASAKGTPNTGELFF
>.|TRBV7-2|11|TRBJ1-1|many
TGTGCCAGCAGCTCCTTTACTGAAGCTTTCTTT
CASSSFTEAFF
>.|TRBV4-3|14|TRBJ2-3|.
TGCGCCAGCAGCCAAGGGACTGGCACAGATACGCAGTATTTT
CASSQGTGTDTQYF
>TRBD1|TRBV7-6|14|TRBJ1-2|few
TGTGCCAGCAGCCCCGGACAGGGGATAAATGGCTACACCTTC
CASSPGQGINGYTF
>.|TRBV10-3|16|TRBJ1-2|.
TGTGCCATCAGTGAGTCGGGGACACACTCTAACTATGGCTACACCTTC
CAISESGTHSNYGYTF
>TRBD2|TRBV5-4|16|TRBJ2-3|few
TGTGCCAGCAGCTTGTGGCTAGCGGGGGGCACAGATACGCAGTATTTT
CASSLWLAGGTDTQYF
>TRBD2|TRBV10-3|17|TRBJ2-5|few
TGTGCCATCAGTGAGTCGGCTAGCGGGGGTCTCAAAGAGACCCAGTACTTC
CAISESASGGLKETQYF
>.|TRBV27|16|TRBJ2-7|.
TGTGCCAGCAGTTTTTGGCCCCTTCCCCGTCTCGACGAGCAGTACTTC
CASSFWPLPRLDEQYF
>.|TRBV10-3|11|TRBJ1-1|few
TGTGCCATCAGTGAGGGAACTGAAGCTTTCTTT
CAISEGTEAFF
>.|TRBV12-3/TRBV12-4|15|TRBJ2-7|.
TGTGCCAGCAGTTTATCAGCTAAGTCGGGCTACGAGCAGTACTTC
CASSLSAKSGYEQYF
>.|TRBV12-3/TRBV12-4|12|TRBJ2-5|.
TGTGCCAGCAGTAGGGGGGAGAAGGCCCAGTACTTC
CASSRGEKAQYF
>.|TRBV5-1|14|TRBJ2-5|.
TGCGCCAGCAAACAGGACCAGGCAGTGGAGACCCAGTACTTC
CASKQDQAVETQYF
>.|TRBV28|15|TRBJ2-3|.
TGTGCCAGCAGAGGGAAGGGTGGGCACGCAGATACGCAGTATTTT
CASRGKGGHADTQYF
>.|TRBV27|14|TRBJ2-3|.
TGTGCCAGCCAGGGGAGTAGTTTAACAGATACGCAGTATTTT
CASQGSSLTDTQYF
>TRBD2|TRBV11-2|11|TRBJ2-7|.
TGTGCCAGCAGCCAAGCGGGGTTGCTGTACTTC
CASSQAGLLYF
>.|TRBV19|13|TRBJ2-6|few
TGTGCCAGTAGTGCTCTGGGGGCCAACGTCCTGACTTTC
CASSALGANVLTF
>.|TRBV7-2|13|TRBJ1-5|many
TGTGCCAGCAGCTTCCGGGTAGGGCAGCCCCAGCATTTT
CASSFRVGQPQHF
>.|TRBV11-3|14|TRBJ1-1|.
TGTGCCAGCAGCTTAGATCGCAGTTTTGGTGAAGCTTTCTTT
CASSLDRSFGEAFF
>TRBD1|TRBV4-1|17|TRBJ2-1|few
TGCGCCAGCTCCCCTAGAGATTCGGACAGGGGATGGTATGAGCAGTTCTTC
CASSPRDSDRGWYEQFF
>.|TRBV15|17|TRBJ2-3|few
TGTGCCACCAGCAGAGATATCCCTGGCGGAAGCACAGATACGCAGTATTTT
CATSRDIPGGSTDTQYF
>.|TRBV4-1|17|TRBJ2-2|once
TGTGCCAGCAGCCCCAGAACTGAGGCCTCGGCCGGCGGGGAGCTGTTTTTT
CASSPRTEASAGGELFF
>.|TRBV16|15|TRBJ1-2|few
TGTGCCAGCAGCCAATCAGGCCGGGAAAGCTATGGCTACACCTTC
CASSQSGRESYGYTF
>TRBD2|TRBV12-3/TRBV12-4|12|TRBJ2-3|.
TGTGCCAGCACTCCGGGACTAACCCCAGTTGGTTTT
CASTPGLTPVGF
>TRBD1|TRBV7-2|14|TRBJ2-2|few
TGTGCCAGCAGCTTTTTTGGACAGGCCGGGGAGCTGTTTTTT
CASSFFGQAGELFF
>TRBD1|TRBV28|15|TRBJ1-4|once
TGTGCCAGCAGACAATCGACAGGGGGCTCTGAAAAACTGTTTTTT
CASRQSTGGSEKLFF